The present TCR beta chain was sequenced within a study of naive and memory T cell subsets. Trimming took 3 bases from V and 5 from J; bases not matched to a gene: 9. This CDR3 is 16 amino acids long. Per germline, CDR1 MNHEY and CDR2 SMNVEV (reference sequence). Study-level findings and limits: RNA-based TCR counts may shift with T cell activation and differentiation. Each distinct alpha or beta sequence counts as one clonotype.

The beta constant-region primer was an equimolar mix of two oligonucleotides covering TRBC1 and TRBC2. Nested alpha and beta constant-region primers with the SP2 primer drove four PCR rounds on ligated cDNA. TCRdb reprocessed the UMI-ligation and nested PCR reads via MiXCR and lists one record per CDR3 protein. The data show tens of thousands of distinct CDR3 sequences, around 10% seen once. There are a few counts of this clonotype. The antigen is undetermined. CMV status came from CD4+ T cell IFNgamma after overnight CMV lysate stimulation of fresh PBMCs. Sequencing was carried out using central memory CD8+ T cells from blood. This TCR was recovered from a human donor in good health. This chain uses TRBV27 with TRBJ2-1; 8 nucleotides line up with TRBD2. The CDR3 spells CASSLRAGGAHNEQFF. DNA of the CDR3: TGTGCCAGCAGTTTGCGGGCGGGGGGCGCCCACAATGAGCAGTTCTTC.